One T cell receptor (beta chain) is described in this entry. There is no known antigen for this receptor. No much larger clone exists at a distance of one base, and base qualities are not known. Counted from cysteine to phenylalanine, this CDR3 has 15 amino acids. The only DNA kept is the CDR3, 45 bases in frame from the first base. At the junction V is shortened by 4 bases and J by 5 bases, with 18 bases in between. The CDR1 and CDR2 encoded by the germline V gene are SGDLS and YYNGEE. The collaborating institutions used their own protocols to collect whole blood in K2EDTA tubes. For TCRbeta analysis, collaborator samples were shipped as frozen whole blood, as isolated PBMCs, or as DNA extracted from either sample type. The data originate from a study of blood T cell repertoires in COVID-19 (dated by TCRdb to between 2020 and 2021). Notes on the research overall: The collaborator samples originated in the United States, Italy and Spain and spanned the acute and convalescent phases of COVID-19. The repertoires were made available in a free public database intended to serve as a resource for research on the immune response to SARS-CoV-2. Where available, HLA class I and class II types were taken from metadata supplied by the sample provider and were not determined by assay-based typing. The material from the prospective study consisted of cDNA or gDNA derived from T cells, B-cell-depleted T cells, or PBMCs. Sample metadata almost always included a de-identified subject ID, COVID-19 status, age in years and sex. Samples were obtained from the ongoing ImmuneRACE study (first 160 participants) and from over 1,000 subjects provided by 6 global collaborators. Deeply sampled blood TCRbeta repertoires from subjects exposed to, actively infected with, or recovered from COVID-19 were included in the dataset. Findings and caveats that apply to the study as a whole: Clinical and demographic metadata were provided uncurated, with the amount varying by source and participant.

The immunoSEQ Assay, a bias-controlled multiplex PCR, was used to amplify TCRbeta CDR3 regions from genomic DNA. As for the original processing: The number of nucleated cells in each sample was estimated from the amplification of reference gene primers within the assay. To quantify the absolute abundance of each unique TCRbeta CDR3 rearrangement, sequence reads were collapsed and filtered. Productive Simpson clonality was computed per sample as the square root of Simpson's diversity index over productive rearrangements. The table was pulled from immuneACCESS by TCRdb, which kept in-frame rearrangements only. Such tables lose some clones; where checked, under half of the loss comes from unresolved V genes, and the rest has no known cause. V and J calls plus clone size are reproduced from that table; the DNA served to infer D and trimming. This sample has under 250,000 clones in its table, and 80% of those were observed once. The top ten clonotypes cover roughly 13% of the sample.

This TCR derives from a human donor in a cohort sampled during active COVID-19. The specimen sequenced was peripheral blood. Recombination connected TRBV9 to TRBJ1-2, and perhaps TRBD1 as D gene, on 5 matching bases. This receptor has the CDR3 CASSPEWGGVYGYTF. The nucleotides read TGTGCCAGCAGCCCCGAATGGGGGGGGGTTTATGGCTACACCTTC. This CDR3, with the reference TRBV9 and TRBJ1-2 proteins standing in past its ends, gives the full variable domain DSGVTQTPKHLITATGQRVTLRCSPRSGDLSVYWYQQSLDQGLQFLIQYYNGEERAKGNILERFSAQQFPDLHSELNLSSLELGDSALYFCASSPEWGGVYGYTFGSGTRLTVV.